This TCR beta chain stems from a study of human T cells and chemical hapten exposure (dated by TCRdb to about 2021). Regarding the complete study: For sensitization, 2% DPC in acetone was applied to a 2 cm by 2 cm area of upper inner arm skin. Weekly therapeutic DPC doses were additionally applied to the scalp of patients throughout the roughly 25-week study period. Patch testing on the upper back used Finn chambers containing 0.01% DPC, with scoring done after 6 days according to International Contact Dermatitis Research Group standards. The mostly female patient cohort included alopecia areata with under or over 50% scalp involvement, alopecia totalis and alopecia universalis. Libraries were pooled for sequencing, and variation in per-sample TCR yields was attributed mainly to small differences in library volumes within the pool. This study followed changes in the peripheral blood TCR repertoire in vivo during primary and secondary sensitization of alopecia patients to the hapten diphenylcyclopropenone (DPC). Patient blood was sampled pre-sensitization (week 0) and at 2, 6 and about 24 weeks after DPC sensitization. Twenty-nine alopecia patients gave blood for TCR sequencing at one to four time points (pre-sensitization, 2, 6 and 24 weeks).

This clonotype has more than one count but fewer than ten. The antigen it recognizes is unknown. No much larger clone is present one base from it, and per-base qualities are unavailable. The sample's time point label, decoded: patch test 1, 2 weeks after DPC sensitization. The sample's treatment or condition label is to be understood as: therapeutic diphenylcyclopropenone sensitization with weekly scalp DPC. At each patch-test visit, blood was drawn before the patch test was applied. Patients were considered eligible if aged 18 to 70, diagnosed with alopecia and deemed suitable for DPC therapy, and patients were excluded if pregnant. Total RNA was isolated from unfractionated whole blood collected in Tempus Blood RNA tubes. V is clipped by 5 bases and J by 6 bases, and the sequence between their germline boundaries is 17 bases long. The CDR3 runs 15 amino acids, cysteine and phenylalanine included. This entry keeps only the CDR3 DNA: 45 bases, framed from base 1. For CDR1 and CDR2, the germline V gene lists MDHEN and SYDVKM.

Libraries were constructed by RACE. Sequenced using a NextSeq 500. During library preparation, unique molecular identifiers were attached to individual cDNA molecules so that TCRs could be counted in a quantitative, reproducible way. Each blood RNA sample was used to sequence both TCR alpha and TCR beta chains. For the original study's pipeline: Samples had a median of roughly 87,000 TCRs, with a range from roughly 23,224 to 750,000. V, J and CDR3 annotation of the TCR reads was performed with the Decombinator software suite. For the PS versus PT1 abundance plots, all samples were subsampled to the same number of TCRs (28,000). TCRs were defined as expanded if absent before sensitization and observed at least eight times at the 2-week time point. Clones were called with MiXCR by TCRdb after fastp trimmed the public reads at Q25, and only in-frame beta chains were retained. Rows are unified per CDR3 protein, each entry keeping the most common DNA and genes. Clone size and V and J calls follow TCRdb, not the original study. The sample records just over 80,000 distinct CDR3 sequences, about 10% of which are singletons. Approximately 4.4% of the sample is held by the ten biggest clonotypes.

Overall study outcomes, separate from this receptor: All patients had alopecia, a presumed autoimmune disease, so their immune response might differ from that of healthy individuals. Expanded TCRs formed significantly more large CDR3 similarity clusters than pre-sensitization or healthy control sets, consistent with antigen-driven responses. Patch test score correlated positively with the number of PT1 expanded TCRs, reaching significance at thresholds 8, 16 and 32 but not at 4. The number of TCRs above 1 in 1000 frequency did not change with DPC sensitization; there was no evidence of global repertoire structure alterations. Repeated subsampling changed both the strength of the expansion versus patch-test correlation and the threshold at which the correlation became significant.

The TCR originated in a woman between 50 and 59 years old with alopecia areata. Some clones in this sample may be carry-over from other donors' samples. The chain links TRBV28 with TRBJ1-3, with TRBD1 as a weak D call on 6 bases. The starting material was whole blood, obtained in connection with sensitization to the hapten diphenylcyclopropenone (DPC). The nucleotides read TGTGCCAGCAGTCCCACAGGGTTTTTCGAAAACACCATATATTTT. This is translated as CASSPTGFFENTIYF.